This T cell receptor (beta chain) came from a study of T cell changes during pregnancy in multiple sclerosis. Profiled with immunoSEQ multiplex PCR; TCRdb holds only in-frame clones, not every one. Here the sample spans 75,000 to 95,000 clones, under 95% being singletons. V was pared by 2 bases and J by 0 bases, with 18 bases between. The CDR3 sequence is 18 residues long. The germline V gene encodes CDR1 LGHNT and CDR2 FRNRAP. The receptor's source is a female donor with multiple sclerosis, enrolled in a pregnancy study. V usage is TRBV12-5 and J usage is TRBJ2-3; tentative D call: TRBD1 (6 bases). Source: peripheral blood, taken before pregnancy. The CDR3 DNA reads TGTGCTAGTGGTTTGCCCCATACCCGACAGGATAGCACAGATACGCAGTATTTT. Protein product: CASGLPHTRQDSTDTQYF.